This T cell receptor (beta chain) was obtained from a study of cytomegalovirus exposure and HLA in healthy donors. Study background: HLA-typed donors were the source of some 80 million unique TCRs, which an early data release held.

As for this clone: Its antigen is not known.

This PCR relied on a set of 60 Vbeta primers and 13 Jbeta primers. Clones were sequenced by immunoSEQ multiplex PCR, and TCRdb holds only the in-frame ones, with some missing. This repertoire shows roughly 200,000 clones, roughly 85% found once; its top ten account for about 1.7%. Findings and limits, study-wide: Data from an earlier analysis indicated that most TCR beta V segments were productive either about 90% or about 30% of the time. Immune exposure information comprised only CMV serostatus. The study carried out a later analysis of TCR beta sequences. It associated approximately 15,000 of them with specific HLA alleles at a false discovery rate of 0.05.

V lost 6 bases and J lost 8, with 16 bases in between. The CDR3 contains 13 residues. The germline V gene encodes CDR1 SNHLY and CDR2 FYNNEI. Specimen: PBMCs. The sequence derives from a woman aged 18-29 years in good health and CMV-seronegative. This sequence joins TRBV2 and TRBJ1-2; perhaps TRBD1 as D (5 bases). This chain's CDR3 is CASRAGLGRGYTF. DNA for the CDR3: TGTGCCAGCAGAGCGGGGCTCGGGAGAGGCTACACCTTC. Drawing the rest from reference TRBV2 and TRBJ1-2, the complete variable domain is EPEVTQTPSHQVTQMGQEVILRCVPISNHLYFYWYRQILGQKVEFLVSFYNNEISEKSEIFDDQFSVERPDGSNFTLKIRSTKLEDSAMYFCASRAGLGRGYTFGSGTRLTVV.